Sequencing of this TCR beta chain was carried out in a study of patients and donors after allogeneic stem cell transplantation. TCRdb reprocessed the RT-PCR reads with MiXCR, giving one entry per CDR3 protein. The sample contains hundreds of thousands of distinct CDR3 sequences, around 15% of which appear only once. The CDR3 runs 13 residues. V was cut by 1 base and J by 2 bases, with 6 bases left in between. Germline V gene data show CDR1 as SGHTA and CDR2 as FQGNSA. The sequence was collected from a human donor who was either an allogeneic HSCT recipient or a stem cell or donor lymphocyte infusion donor (not recorded which). It is not recorded whose cells these are; they may come from a transplant donor. Sequencing was performed on blood, either unsorted or a sorted T cell fraction (not recorded which). The gene calls are TRBV7-2 and TRBJ2-7; D gene unclear. The CDR3 bases are TGTGCCAGCAGCTTAGGACACCCCTACGAGCAGTACTTC. Protein sequence: CASSLGHPYEQYF.